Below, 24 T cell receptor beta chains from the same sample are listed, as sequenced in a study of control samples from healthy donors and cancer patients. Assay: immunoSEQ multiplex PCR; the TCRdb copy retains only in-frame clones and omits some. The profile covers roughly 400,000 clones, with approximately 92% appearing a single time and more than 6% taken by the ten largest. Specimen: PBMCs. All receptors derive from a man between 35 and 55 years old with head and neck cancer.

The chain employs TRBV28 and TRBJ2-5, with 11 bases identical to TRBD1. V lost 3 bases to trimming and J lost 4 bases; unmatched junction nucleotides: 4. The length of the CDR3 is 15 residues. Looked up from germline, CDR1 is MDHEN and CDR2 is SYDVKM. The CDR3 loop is CASSFGDRGLETQYF. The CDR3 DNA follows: TGTGCCAGCAGTTTTGGGGACAGGGGGTTAGAGACCCAGTACTTC.

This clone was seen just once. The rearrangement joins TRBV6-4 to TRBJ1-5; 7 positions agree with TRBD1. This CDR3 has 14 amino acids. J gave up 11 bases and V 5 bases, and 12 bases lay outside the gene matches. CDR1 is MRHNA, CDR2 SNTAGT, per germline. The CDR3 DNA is TGTGCCAGCAGTCCAAGACACGGACAGGAGTCCCAGCATTTT. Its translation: CASSPRHGQESQHF.

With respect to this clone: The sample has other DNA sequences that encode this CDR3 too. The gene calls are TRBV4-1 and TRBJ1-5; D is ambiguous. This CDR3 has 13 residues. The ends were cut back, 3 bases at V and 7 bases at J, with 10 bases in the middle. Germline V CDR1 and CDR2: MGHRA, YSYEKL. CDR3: CASSQRGNQPQHF. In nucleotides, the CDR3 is TGCGCCAGCAGCCAGCGGGGAAACCAGCCCCAGCATTTT.

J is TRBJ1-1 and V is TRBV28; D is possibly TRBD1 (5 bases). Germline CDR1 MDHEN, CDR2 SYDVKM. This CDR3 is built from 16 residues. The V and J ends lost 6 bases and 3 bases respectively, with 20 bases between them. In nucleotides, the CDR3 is TGTGCCAGCAGGACTCCCATGGGACGGGCGGACACTGAAGCTTTCTTT. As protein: CASRTPMGRADTEAFF.

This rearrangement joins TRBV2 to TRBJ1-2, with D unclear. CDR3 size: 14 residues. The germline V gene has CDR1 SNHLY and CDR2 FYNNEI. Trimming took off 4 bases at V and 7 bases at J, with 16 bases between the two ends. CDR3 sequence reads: CASSADSVLSGYTF. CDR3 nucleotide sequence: TGTGCCAGCAGTGCGGATTCTGTCTTGTCTGGCTACACCTTC. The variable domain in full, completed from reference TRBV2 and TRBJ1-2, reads EPEVTQTPSHQVTQMGQEVILRCVPISNHLYFYWYRQILGQKVEFLVSFYNNEISEKSEIFDDQFSVERPDGSNFTLKIRSTKLEDSAMYFCASSADSVLSGYTFGSGTRLTVV.

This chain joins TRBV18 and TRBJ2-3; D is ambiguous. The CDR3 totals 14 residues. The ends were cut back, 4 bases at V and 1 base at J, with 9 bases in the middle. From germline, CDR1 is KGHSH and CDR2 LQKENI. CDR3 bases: TGTGCCAGCTCACAGACAAGTCGCACAGATACGCAGTATTTT. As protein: CASSQTSRTDTQYF. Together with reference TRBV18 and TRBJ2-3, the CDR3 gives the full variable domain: NAGVMQNPRHLVRRRGQEARLRCSPMKGHSHVYWYRQLPEEGLKFMVYLQKENIIDESGMPKERFSAEFPKEGPSILRIQQVVRGDSAAYFCASSQTSRTDTQYFGPGTRLTVL.

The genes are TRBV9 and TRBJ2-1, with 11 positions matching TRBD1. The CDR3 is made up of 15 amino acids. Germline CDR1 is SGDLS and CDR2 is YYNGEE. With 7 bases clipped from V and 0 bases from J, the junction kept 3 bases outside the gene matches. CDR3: CASGGTGGSYNEQFF. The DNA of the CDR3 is TGTGCCAGCGGTGGGACAGGGGGCTCCTACAATGAGCAGTTCTTC.

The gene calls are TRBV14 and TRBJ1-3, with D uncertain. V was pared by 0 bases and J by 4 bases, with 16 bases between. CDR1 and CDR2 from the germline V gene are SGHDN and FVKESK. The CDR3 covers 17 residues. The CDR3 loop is CASSQESGLAAGNTIYF. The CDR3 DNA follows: TGTGCCAGCAGCCAAGAGTCCGGGCTCGCTGCAGGAAACACCATATATTTT.

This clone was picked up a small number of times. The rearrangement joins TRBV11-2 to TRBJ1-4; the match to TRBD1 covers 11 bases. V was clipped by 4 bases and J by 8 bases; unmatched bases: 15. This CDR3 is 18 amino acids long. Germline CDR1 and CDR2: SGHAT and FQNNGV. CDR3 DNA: TGTGCCAGCAGCTCTCCGGGACAGGGGGTAGGGGTGTGGGAAAAACTGTTTTTT. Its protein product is CASSSPGQGVGVWEKLFF.

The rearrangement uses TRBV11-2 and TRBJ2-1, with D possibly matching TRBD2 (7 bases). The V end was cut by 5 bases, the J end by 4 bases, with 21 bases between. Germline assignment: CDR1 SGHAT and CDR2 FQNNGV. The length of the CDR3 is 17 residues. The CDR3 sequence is CASSPALPGGGYNEQFF. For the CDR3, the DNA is TGTGCCAGCAGCCCTGCGCTCCCGGGGGGCGGATACAATGAGCAGTTCTTC.

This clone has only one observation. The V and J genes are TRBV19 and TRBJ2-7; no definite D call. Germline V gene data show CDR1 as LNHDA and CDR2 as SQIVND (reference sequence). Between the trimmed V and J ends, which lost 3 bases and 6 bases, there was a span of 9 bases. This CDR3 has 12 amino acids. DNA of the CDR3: TGTGCCAGTAGTATTTCCCAGTTCGAGCAGTACTTC. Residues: CASSISQFEQYF.

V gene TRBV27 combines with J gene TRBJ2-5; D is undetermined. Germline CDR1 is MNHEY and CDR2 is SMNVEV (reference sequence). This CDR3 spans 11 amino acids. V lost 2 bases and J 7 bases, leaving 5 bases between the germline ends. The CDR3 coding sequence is TGTGCCAGCAGTTTAGGCAGGACCCAGTACTTC. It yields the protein CASSLGRTQYF.

CDR3 region: CATSRDLAATGNTIYF. CDR3 nucleotide sequence: TGTGCCACCAGCAGAGATCTTGCGGCAACTGGAAACACCATATATTTT. V gene TRBV15 combines with J gene TRBJ1-3; D gene uncertain. Looked up from germline, CDR1 is LNHNV and CDR2 is YYDKDF (reference sequence). The CDR3 loop spans 16 amino acids. Trimming removed 0 bases from V and 2 bases from J, with 11 bases in between.

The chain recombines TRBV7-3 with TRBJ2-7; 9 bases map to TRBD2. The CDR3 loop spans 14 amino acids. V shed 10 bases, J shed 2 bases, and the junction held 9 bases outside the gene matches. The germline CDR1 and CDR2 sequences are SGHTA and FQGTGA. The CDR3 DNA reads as TGTGCCAACAAGGGGACTAGCTTAACCTACGAGCAGTACTTC. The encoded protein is CANKGTSLTYEQYF.

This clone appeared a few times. CDR3 residues: CASSDSGLWSEQYF. Here the CDR3 DNA reads TGTGCCAGCAGTGATTCAGGCCTTTGGAGCGAGCAGTACTTC. The V call is TRBV2, the J call TRBJ2-7; D ambiguous. Germline loops: CDR1 SNHLY, CDR2 FYNNEI. This CDR3 has 14 amino acids. V was pared by 3 bases and J by 6 bases, with 15 bases between. Supplemented by reference TRBV2 and TRBJ2-7, the full variable domain reads EPEVTQTPSHQVTQMGQEVILRCVPISNHLYFYWYRQILGQKVEFLVSFYNNEISEKSEIFDDQFSVERPDGSNFTLKIRSTKLEDSAMYFCASSDSGLWSEQYFGPGTRLTVT.

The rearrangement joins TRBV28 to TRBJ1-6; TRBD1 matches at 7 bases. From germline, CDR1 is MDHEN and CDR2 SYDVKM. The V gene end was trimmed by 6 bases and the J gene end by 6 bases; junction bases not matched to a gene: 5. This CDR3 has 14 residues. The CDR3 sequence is CASSGDRPNSPLHF. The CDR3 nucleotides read TGTGCCAGCAGCGGGGACAGACCTAATTCACCCCTCCACTTT.

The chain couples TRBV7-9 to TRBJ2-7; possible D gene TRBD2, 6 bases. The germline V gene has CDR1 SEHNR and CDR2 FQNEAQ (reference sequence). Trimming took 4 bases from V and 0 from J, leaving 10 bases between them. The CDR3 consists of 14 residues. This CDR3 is CASSSLTSSYEQYF. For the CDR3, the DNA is TGTGCCAGCAGCTCGTTGACTAGCTCCTACGAGCAGTACTTC.

The CDR3 sequence: CASRGGTANTGELFF. DNA for the CDR3: TGTGCCAGTCGAGGAGGGACAGCCAACACCGGGGAGCTGTTTTTT. The V call is TRBV19, the J call TRBJ2-2; perhaps TRBD1 as D (7 bases). The V gene lost 8 bases and the J gene lost 2 bases, with 15 bases spanning the gap. The CDR3 consists of 15 residues. Germline CDR1 and CDR2: LNHDA and SQIVND (reference sequence).

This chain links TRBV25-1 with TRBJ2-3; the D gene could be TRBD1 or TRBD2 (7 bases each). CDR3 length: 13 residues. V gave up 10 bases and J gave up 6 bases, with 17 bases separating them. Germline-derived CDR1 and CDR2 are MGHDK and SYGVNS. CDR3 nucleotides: TGTGCCACCGGGGGAGGGGGCTCTGATACGCAGTATTTT. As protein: CATGGGGSDTQYF.

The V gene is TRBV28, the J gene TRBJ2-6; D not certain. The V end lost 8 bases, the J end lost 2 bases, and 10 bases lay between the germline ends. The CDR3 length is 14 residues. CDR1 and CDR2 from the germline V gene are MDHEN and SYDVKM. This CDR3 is CASSLVPGANVLTF. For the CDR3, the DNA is TGTGCCAGCTCCCTAGTACCTGGGGCCAACGTCCTGACTTTC.

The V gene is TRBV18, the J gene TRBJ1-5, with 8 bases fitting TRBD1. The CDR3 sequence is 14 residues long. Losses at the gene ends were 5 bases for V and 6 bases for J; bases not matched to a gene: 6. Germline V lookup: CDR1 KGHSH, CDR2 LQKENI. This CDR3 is CASSETGDFQPQHF. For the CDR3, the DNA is TGTGCCAGCTCAGAGACAGGGGATTTTCAGCCCCAGCATTTT.

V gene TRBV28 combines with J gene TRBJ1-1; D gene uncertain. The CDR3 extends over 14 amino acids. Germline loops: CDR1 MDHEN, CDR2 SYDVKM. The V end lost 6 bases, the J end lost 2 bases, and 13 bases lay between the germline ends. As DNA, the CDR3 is TGTGCCAGCAGCCCGCGGACCTTTAACACTGAAGCTTTCTTT. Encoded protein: CASSPRTFNTEAFF.

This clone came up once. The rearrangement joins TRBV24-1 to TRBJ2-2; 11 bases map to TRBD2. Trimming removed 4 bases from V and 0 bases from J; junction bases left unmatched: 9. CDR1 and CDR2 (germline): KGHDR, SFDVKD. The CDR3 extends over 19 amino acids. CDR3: CATSEPPGLAVSNTGELFF. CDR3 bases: TGTGCCACCAGTGAACCGCCGGGACTAGCGGTCTCGAACACCGGGGAGCTGTTTTTT.

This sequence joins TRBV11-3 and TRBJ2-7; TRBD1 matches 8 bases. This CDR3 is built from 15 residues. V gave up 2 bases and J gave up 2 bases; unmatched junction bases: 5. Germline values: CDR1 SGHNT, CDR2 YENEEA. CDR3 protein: CASSLSGQGAYEQYF. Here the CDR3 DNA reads TGTGCCAGCAGCTTATCCGGACAGGGCGCCTACGAGCAGTACTTC.